The entry that follows covers one T cell receptor (beta chain) sequence. Antigen specificity is unknown. This specimen comes from a study of cytomegalovirus exposure and HLA in healthy donors. The PCR had 60 Vbeta and 13 Jbeta primers. Method: immunoSEQ multiplex PCR; TCRdb's copy keeps in-frame clones and lacks some. Of under 200,000 clones detected, 80% to 90% appear once; the ten largest clones hold about a tenth. The study, taken as a whole, reports: Productive status was seen about 87% or about 30% of the time for most TCR beta V segments in an earlier analysis. With DRB1 most and HLA-C fewest, TCR association rates differed between HLA loci in a later analysis. It was reported that the classifier diagnosed cytomegalovirus status with high specificity and sensitivity in both the original and validation cohorts.

This clonotype was sampled from a man aged 18 to 35 in good health and CMV-seropositive. Sequenced input: PBMCs.

Here the CDR3 DNA reads TGCGCCAGCAGCTTGGATACAGGGCCGCCCTATGGCTACACCTTC. Its protein is CASSLDTGPPYGYTF. This rearrangement joins TRBV5-1 to TRBJ1-2; D is possibly TRBD1 (6 bases). The CDR3 runs 15 residues. From germline, CDR1 is SGHRS and CDR2 YFSETQ. Trimming took off 0 bases at V and 4 bases at J, with 13 bases between the two ends.